A single sample is the source of the 23 T cell receptor beta chains below, sequenced in a study of Graves' ophthalmopathy and Graves' hyperthyroidism. Amplification from RNA transcripts yielded the TCR beta CDR3 regions. Investigators did first-round RT-PCR with HTBI primers, then second-round multiplex PCR. TCRdb re-derived calls from the multiplex PCR reads in MiXCR, one entry per CDR3 protein. Altogether a few hundred thousand distinct CDR3 sequences are present, approximately 37% being singletons, with the ten largest covering about 4.1%. The sequencing input was peripheral blood or thyroid tissue (not recorded which). These receptors were collected from an adult man with Graves' hyperthyroidism.

This chain connects TRBV10-2 to TRBJ2-7; TRBD2 matches 14 bases. V shed 10 bases and J 2 bases; nucleotides not matched to a gene: 1. The V gene's germline CDR1 is WSHSY and CDR2 SAAADI. This CDR3 spans 13 amino acids. The CDR3 here is CATGLAGAYEQYF. The CDR3 nucleotides read TGCGCCACGGGACTAGCGGGAGCCTACGAGCAGTACTTC.

The table lists this clonotype with many counts. This sequence joins TRBV30 and TRBJ1-2; TRBD1 matches at 7 bases. Losses at the gene ends were 3 bases for V and 7 bases for J; bases not matched to a gene: 8. Germline CDR1 is GTSNPN and CDR2 is SVGIG (reference sequence). The CDR3 contains 13 residues. The CDR3, as DNA: TGTGCCTGGAGCCCACACAGGGGCGGTGGCTACACCTTC. Translating gives CAWSPHRGGGYTF.

In this sample, this clonotype turned up many times. A junction end diverges from the germline sequence, so it may reflect a read error. V gene TRBV5-1 combines with J gene TRBJ1-3; TRBD1 matches 7 bases. The CDR3 has 15 amino acids. Germline-derived CDR1 and CDR2 are SGHRS and YFSETQ. The CDR3 bases are TGTGCCAGCAGCTTAGGGGACAGCTCTGGAAACACCATATATTTT. Encoded protein: CASSLGDSSGNTIYF.

CDR3 region: CASSSLGGRTGELFF. The CDR3 DNA reads as TGTGCCAGCAGCTCCCTCGGGGGCAGGACCGGGGAGCTGTTTTTT. V gene TRBV7-8 combines with J gene TRBJ2-2, with D perhaps TRBD1 or TRBD2 (6 bases each). Germline CDR1 SGHVS, CDR2 FQNEAQ. V shed 4 bases and J shed 5 bases, with 14 bases lying between them. This CDR3 region has 15 residues. The whole variable domain, remainder taken from reference TRBV7-8 and TRBJ2-2, is GAGVSQSPRYKVAKRGQDVALRCDPISGHVSLFWYQQALGQGPEFLTYFQNEAQLDKSGLPSDRFFAERPEGSVSTLKIQRTQQEDSAVYLCASSSLGGRTGELFFGEGSRLTVL.

The rearrangement joins TRBV7-2 to TRBJ2-7; 14 bases are shared with TRBD2. Judging by the DNA end, TRBJ2-1 fits better; the J call may be wrong. Germline V gene lookup returns CDR1 SGHTA and CDR2 FQGNSA. CDR3 length: 19 residues. The CDR3 here is CASSQVGLAGVGFKSEQFF. The CDR3 coding sequence is TGTGCCAGCAGCCAGGTGGGACTAGCGGGAGTGGGATTCAAGAGTGAGCAGTTCTTC.

This clonotype was recorded at least ten times. The chain links TRBV19 to TRBJ1-5; no clear D. V shed 3 bases and J shed 1 base, with 7 bases lying between them. The CDR3 length is 14 residues. CDR1 LNHDA and CDR2 SQIVND come from the germline V gene (reference sequence). Here the CDR3 DNA reads TGTGCCAGTAGTATCCTAGGCAGCAATCAGCCCCAGCATTTT. Protein product: CASSILGSNQPQHF.

At least ten counts were recorded for this clonotype. The V call is TRBV10-3, the J call TRBJ2-2; 9 nucleotides match TRBD1. This CDR3 has 15 amino acids. Germline CDR1 ENHRY, CDR2 SYGVKD. The J segment lost 4 bases and the V segment lost 7 bases, leaving 7 bases of the junction unmatched. The CDR3 nucleotides are TGTGCCATCACGAACAGGGGGCCGCCCACCGGGGAGCTGTTTTTT. Translated: CAITNRGPPTGELFF.

The rearrangement uses TRBV24-1 and TRBJ2-7; D possibly corresponds to TRBD2 (6 bases). The CDR3 runs to 12 residues. Trimming removed 3 bases from V and 7 bases from J, with 9 bases in between. Germline CDR1 and CDR2: KGHDR and SFDVKD. This chain's CDR3 is CATSDRDLEQYF. The CDR3 DNA reads as TGTGCCACCAGTGATCGGGACTTAGAGCAGTACTTC.

To note about this clonotype: A much larger clonotype is one base distant, so this may be a read error. The CDR3 does not close with the conserved phenylalanine or tryptophan, likely indicating a read error. The rearrangement uses TRBV7-9 and TRBJ2-2; a possible D gene is TRBD2 (5 bases). The CDR3 totals 15 residues. Trimming took 4 bases from V and 7 from J, leaving 16 bases between them. The germline V gene has CDR1 SEHNR and CDR2 FQNEAQ (reference sequence). CDR3 DNA sequence: TGTGCCAGCAGCTCAAATCAATTCGAGGGCGGGGAGCTGTTTTAT. This sequence encodes CASSSNQFEGGELFY.

Note on this clonotype: Compared with germline, one end of the junction differs, possibly owing to a read error. This chain links TRBV10-2 with TRBJ1-1, with unresolved D. CDR3 length: 16 residues. Germline V gene data show CDR1 as WSHSY and CDR2 as SAAADI. Written as DNA, the CDR3 is TGCGCCAGCAGTGAGTCGAACGGGATAGGGAACACTGAAGCTTTGTTT. Its protein is CASSESNGIGNTEALF.

V usage is TRBV29-1 and J usage is TRBJ2-5, with D possibly being TRBD2 (6 bases). CDR1 and CDR2 from the germline V gene are SQVTM and ANQGSEA. V was pared by 4 bases and J by 5 bases, with 8 bases between. This CDR3 comprises 11 residues. The CDR3 coding sequence is TGCAGCGTTGTTGCGGGGGAGACCCAGTACTTC. Translation gives CSVVAGETQYF.

V usage is TRBV7-2 and J usage is TRBJ2-3; 10 nucleotides align to TRBD2. V was clipped by 1 base and J by 1 base; unmatched bases: 2. Germline-derived CDR1 and CDR2 are SGHTA and FQGNSA. The CDR3 sequence is 16 residues long. CDR3 bases: TGTGCCAGCAGCTTAGAGGGGACTAGCGGCACAGATACGCAGTATTTT. It specifies CASSLEGTSGTDTQYF.

This clonotype was recorded at least ten times. This chain links TRBV3-1 with TRBJ1-1, with a possible D match to TRBD1 (5 bases). Germline-derived CDR1 and CDR2 are LGHDT and YNNKEL (reference sequence). The length of the CDR3 is 17 residues. Trimming shortened V by 1 base and J by 3 bases, and 18 bases separated the two germline ends. CDR3 DNA: TGTGCCAGCAGCCAAGTCGGGGCAGCCCGTACGGACACTGAAGCTTTCTTT. It is translated as CASSQVGAARTDTEAFF. The entire variable domain, with the rest obtained from reference TRBV3-1 and TRBJ1-1, is as follows: DTAVSQTPKYLVTQMGNDKSIKCEQNLGHDTMYWYKQDSKKFLKIMFSYNNKELIINETVPNRFSPKSPDKAHLNLHINSLELGDSAVYFCASSQVGAARTDTEAFFGQGTRLTVV.

This clonotype was detected many times. V is TRBV2 and J is TRBJ2-7; 7 bases line up with TRBD1. The CDR3 spans 14 residues. The germline CDR1 and CDR2 sequences are SNHLY and FYNNEI. V dropped 6 bases and J dropped 5; count of bases not matched to a gene: 10. This chain's CDR3 is CASSLRDSLNEQYF. Written as DNA, the CDR3 is TGTGCCAGCAGCCTCCGGGACAGTCTTAACGAGCAGTACTTC.

The chain has TRBV28 and TRBJ1-1, with D hard to call. V was cut by 2 bases and J by 2 bases, with 12 bases left in between. The germline CDR1 and CDR2 sequences are MDHEN and SYDVKM. CDR3 length: 15 amino acids. This CDR3 reads CASSLTAVSNTEAFF. CDR3 nucleotide sequence: TGTGCCAGCAGTTTAACAGCAGTATCTAACACTGAAGCTTTCTTT.

This clonotype appeared many times. A junction boundary mismatches the germline segment, possibly from a read error. The chain recombines TRBV2 with TRBJ1-5; D possibly corresponds to TRBD1 (6 bases). This CDR3 has 18 residues. The germline CDR1 and CDR2 sequences are SNHLY and FYNNEI. CDR3 coding DNA: TGTGCCAGCAGCGAAGGGGGACAACTCGGTTATAGCAATCAGCCCCAGCATTTT. It yields the protein CASSEGGQLGYSNQPQHF. The complete variable domain, with remaining parts taken from reference TRBV2 and TRBJ1-5, reads EPEVTQTPSHQVTQMGQEVILRCVPISNHLYFYWYRQILGQKVEFLVSFYNNEISEKSEIFDDQFSVERPDGSNFTLKIRSTKLEDSAMYFCASSEGGQLGYSNQPQHFGDGTRLSIL.

The gene calls are TRBV29-1 and TRBJ2-2; D perhaps matches TRBD2 (6 bases). Germline CDR1 is SQVTM and CDR2 is ANQGSEA. Trimming took off 1 base at V and 6 bases at J, with 15 bases between the two ends. The CDR3 runs to 15 residues. The CDR3 sequence: CSVEVGGIGAGELFF. CDR3 DNA sequence: TGCAGCGTTGAAGTTGGGGGGATAGGTGCCGGGGAGCTGTTTTTT.

This clonotype has a count of ten or more. The chain couples TRBV4-1 to TRBJ1-2, with D possibly matching TRBD1 (5 bases). Germline CDR1 is MGHRA and CDR2 is YSYEKL. Trimming pared 3 bases from V and 6 bases from J, leaving 11 bases between. The CDR3 is made up of 13 amino acids. The CDR3 bases are TGCGCCAGCAGCCATGGGACCGCAGATGGCTACACCTTC. This gives the protein CASSHGTADGYTF.

The sample holds many counts of this clonotype. The chain combines TRBV4-1 with TRBJ1-3; D gene ambiguous. Trimming left V 0 bases short and J 9 bases short, with 12 bases between. This CDR3 region has 14 residues. Per germline, CDR1 MGHRA and CDR2 YSYEKL. In DNA, the CDR3 is TGCGCCAGCAGCCAAGATCGAACAAGTCCCACCATATATTTT. Encoded protein: CASSQDRTSPTIYF.

A few counts support this clonotype. The chain employs TRBV5-1 and TRBJ2-5, with 8 bases aligning to TRBD1. CDR1 is SGHRS, CDR2 YFSETQ, per germline. Germline trimming cut 0 bases from V and 1 base from J; bases unmatched to any gene: 5. There are 16 residues in the CDR3. The CDR3 sequence: CASSLDPRGPQETQYF. In DNA, the CDR3 is TGCGCCAGCAGCTTGGACCCCAGGGGGCCCCAAGAGACCCAGTACTTC.

This clonotype was counted at least ten times. This sequence joins TRBV13 and TRBJ1-1, with no clear D. Germline V CDR1 and CDR2: PRHDT, FYEKMQ (reference sequence). The CDR3 spans 16 residues. The ends were cut back, 5 bases at V and 4 bases at J, with 20 bases in the middle. CDR3 in DNA: TGTGCCAGCAGCCCCGAGCGGGGAGGTGAGGTCACTGAAGCTTTCTTT. As protein: CASSPERGGEVTEAFF. Combining the CDR3 with reference TRBV13 and TRBJ1-1 gives the whole variable domain AAGVIQSPRHLIKEKRETATLKCYPIPRHDTVYWYQQGPGQDPQFLISFYEKMQSDKGSIPDRFSAQQFSDYHSELNMSSLELGDSALYFCASSPERGGEVTEAFFGQGTRLTVV.

There are many counts of this clonotype. This rearrangement joins TRBV25-1 to TRBJ1-2, with 9 bases fitting TRBD1. The CDR3 extends over 13 amino acids. Trimming cost V 8 bases and J 5 bases; bases outside gene matches: 6. Germline V CDR1 and CDR2: MGHDK, SYGVNS. CDR3 residues: CASRRTGVYGYTF. The CDR3 nucleotides are TGTGCCAGCCGAAGGACAGGGGTGTATGGCTACACCTTC.

This sequence joins TRBV24-1 and TRBJ2-1, with D possibly matching TRBD1 (7 bases). The germline V gene encodes CDR1 KGHDR and CDR2 SFDVKD. The CDR3 contains 16 residues. Trimming took 1 base from V and 2 from J, leaving 11 bases between them. The CDR3 sequence: CATSDFSGGTYNEQFF. The CDR3 DNA reads TGTGCCACCAGTGATTTTTCAGGGGGGACCTACAATGAGCAGTTCTTC.